This T cell receptor (beta chain) was sequenced for a study of T cell responses to AZD1222 COVID-19 vaccine. TCRdb's copy holds only in-frame clones and misses some; the assay was immunoSEQ multiplex PCR. Of over 130,000 clones listed, nearly 95% were seen once; the top ten hold 3.6%. The material sequenced was peripheral blood, taken 28 days after the second AZD1222 dose. This clonotype was sampled from an adult who received the AZD1222 COVID-19 vaccine.

CDR3 sequence reads: CASSSRQGHYGYTF. DNA of the CDR3: TGTGCCAGCAGCTCGCGACAGGGCCACTATGGCTACACCTTC. The chain links TRBV7-9 to TRBJ1-2, with TRBD1 matching 7 bases. Germline V gene lookup returns CDR1 SEHNR and CDR2 FQNEAQ (reference sequence). The CDR3 runs to 14 residues. J gave up 3 bases and V 4 bases, and 5 bases lay outside the gene matches.